This passage covers 15 T cell receptor beta chains from one sample sequenced in a study of blood T cell repertoires in COVID-19. Method: immunoSEQ multiplex PCR; TCRdb's copy keeps in-frame clones and lacks some. There are about 210,000 clones in the sample; roughly 91% occur only once, and 7% to 8.5% lies in the top ten. What was sequenced was PBMCs or T cells enriched from blood (not recorded which). These receptors originate from a man aged 25 to 45 in a cohort exposed to, infected with or recovered from COVID-19 (not recorded which).

This clone was picked up a small number of times. The CDR3 nucleotides read TGCGCCAGCACCAAACAGGGGGCGGCCGGGGAGCTGTTTTTT. This codes for CASTKQGAAGELFF. The V and J genes are TRBV10-2 and TRBJ2-2; 9 bases match TRBD1. Per germline, CDR1 WSHSY and CDR2 SAAADI. The CDR3 spans 14 residues. Trimming cost V 7 bases and J 6 bases; bases outside gene matches: 6.

This chain uses TRBV28 with TRBJ1-5, with a tentative D call TRBD1 (6 bases). With 2 bases removed from V and 1 base from J, the gap between germline ends came to 12 bases. From germline, CDR1 is MDHEN and CDR2 SYDVKM. The CDR3 spans 16 residues. This CDR3 reads CASSLGTGPSNQPQHF. In nucleotides, the CDR3 is TGTGCCAGCAGTTTAGGTACAGGGCCGAGCAATCAGCCCCAGCATTTT.

The chain recombines TRBV6-5 with TRBJ1-6; weak D call: TRBD1 (5 bases). Deletions cut 2 bases from V and 4 bases from J, with 9 bases between. The CDR3 totals 15 residues. From germline, CDR1 is MNHEY and CDR2 SVGAGI. The CDR3 DNA reads as TGTGCCAGCAGTTACCTGACAGATTATAATTCACCCCTCCACTTT. Protein product: CASSYLTDYNSPLHF.

The rearrangement uses TRBV4-2 and TRBJ2-7; 9 positions agree with TRBD2. Trimming took 4 bases from V and 2 from J; bases not matched to a gene: 9. CDR3 length: 16 residues. Germline V lookup: CDR1 LGHNA, CDR2 YNFKEQ. The CDR3 sequence: CASSLPGTSRAYEQYF. The CDR3 bases are TGTGCCAGCAGCCTTCCCGGGACTAGCAGAGCCTACGAGCAGTACTTC.

The rearrangement links TRBV19 to TRBJ2-7; 8 bases match TRBD2. V lost 6 bases to trimming and J lost 7 bases; unmatched junction nucleotides: 8. The CDR3 runs to 13 residues. In germline, CDR1 is LNHDA, CDR2 SQIVND (reference sequence). CDR3 amino acids: CASSGTRSGEQYF. CDR3 in DNA: TGTGCCAGTAGCGGGACTAGATCTGGGGAGCAGTACTTC.

This chain links TRBV18 with TRBJ2-7, with 8 bases matching TRBD1. Germline-derived CDR1 and CDR2 are KGHSH and LQKENI. After removal of 4 bases from V and 5 bases from J, the junction contained 16 bases not matched to a gene. CDR3 length equals 17 residues. The CDR3 DNA is TGTGCCAGCTCACGTGACATCCAGGGGGCGCTTGTAAACGAGCAGTACTTC. Protein: CASSRDIQGALVNEQYF.

The sample holds one count of this clone. The V and J genes are TRBV11-2 and TRBJ1-2; 7 nucleotides line up with TRBD1. Trimming took 3 bases from V and 8 from J; bases not matched to a gene: 0. Germline V gene lookup returns CDR1 SGHAT and CDR2 FQNNGV. This CDR3 contains 11 residues. The CDR3 nucleotides read TGTGCCAGCAGCTTGACAGGGGGCTACACCTTC. It codes for CASSLTGGYTF. Drawing the rest from reference TRBV11-2 and TRBJ1-2, the complete variable domain is EAGVAQSPRYKIIEKRQSVAFWCNPISGHATLYWYQQILGQGPKLLIQFQNNGVVDDSQLPKDRFSAERLKGVDSTLKIQPAKLEDSAVYLCASSLTGGYTFGSGTRLTVV.

This clone was detected a few times. The rearrangement links TRBV3-1 (or the pseudogene TRBV3-2) to TRBJ2-7, with D possibly TRBD1 on 6 matching bases. The CDR3 has 15 residues. The germline V gene has CDR1 LGHDT and CDR2 YNNKEL (reference sequence). V lost 5 bases to trimming and J lost 3 bases, with 17 bases between them. In DNA form, the CDR3 reads TGTGCCAGCAGCGGCTCGGACACAGGGAGCTACGAGCAGTACTTC. It translates to CASSGSDTGSYEQYF.

Comment on this clone: This same CDR3 is encoded by further DNA sequences in the sample. This chain uses TRBV27 with TRBJ2-7, with 11 bases identical to TRBD2. The germline V gene encodes CDR1 MNHEY and CDR2 SMNVEV (reference sequence). CDR3 length equals 15 residues. V was pared by 5 bases and J by 2 bases, with 5 bases of the junction left unmatched. In DNA form, the CDR3 reads TGTGCCAGCAGTCTAGGGACTAGCGGAACCTACGAGCAGTACTTC. Protein: CASSLGTSGTYEQYF.

In DNA, the CDR3 is TGTGCCAGTAGGAAGGTTGGCGACACACGGAACACTGAAGCTTTCTTT. Translated, it gives CASRKVGDTRNTEAFF. This chain connects TRBV19 to TRBJ1-1; D ambiguous. CDR1 LNHDA and CDR2 SQIVND come from the germline V gene (reference sequence). This CDR3 spans 16 amino acids. The V end lost 6 bases, the J end lost 1 base, and 18 bases lay between the germline ends. Full variable domain (missing parts from reference TRBV19 and TRBJ1-1): DGGITQSPKYLFRKEGQNVTLSCEQNLNHDAMYWYRQDPGQGLRLIYYSQIVNDFQKGDIAEGYSVSREKKESFPLTVTSAQKNPTAFYLCASRKVGDTRNTEAFFGQGTRLTVV.

The rearrangement joins TRBV19 to TRBJ2-7, with 10 bases lining up with TRBD2. The CDR3 is 14 amino acids. Trimming took 5 bases from V and 4 from J; bases not matched to a gene: 5. The germline V gene has CDR1 LNHDA and CDR2 SQIVND (reference sequence). CDR3: CASSAASGSYEQYF. CDR3 DNA sequence: TGTGCCAGTAGTGCGGCTAGCGGGAGTTACGAGCAGTACTTC.

V gene TRBV11-2 combines with J gene TRBJ2-7; a weak D match, TRBD2 (6 bases). Trimming removed 6 bases at V and 3 bases at J, with 15 bases between. CDR3 length equals 14 residues. Germline CDR1 and CDR2: SGHAT and FQNNGV. CDR3 sequence reads: CASSPPGGSYEQYF. The CDR3 coding sequence is TGTGCCAGCAGTCCACCTGGGGGGAGCTACGAGCAGTACTTC.

V usage is TRBV24-1 and J usage is TRBJ2-7, with 8 bases that match TRBD1. V lost 11 bases to trimming and J lost 6 bases; unmatched junction nucleotides: 8. The CDR3 totals 12 residues. CDR1 is KGHDR, CDR2 SFDVKD, per germline. CDR3 nucleotides: TGTGCCAGCGACAGGGGCGCCGGCGAGCAGTACTTC. It yields the protein CASDRGAGEQYF.

V is TRBV5-1 and J is TRBJ2-5; 12 nucleotides line up with TRBD2. The CDR3 extends over 19 amino acids. V shed 2 bases, J shed 1 base, and the junction held 12 bases outside the gene matches. Germline loops: CDR1 SGHRS, CDR2 YFSETQ. The CDR3 loop reads CASSFTGLAGRGIQETQYF. CDR3 coding DNA: TGCGCCAGCAGCTTCACCGGACTAGCGGGGAGGGGGATCCAAGAGACCCAGTACTTC.

The V gene is TRBV14, the J gene TRBJ2-7; TRBD2 aligns across 7 bases. V gave up 6 bases and J gave up 2 bases; unmatched junction bases: 16. This CDR3 spans 17 amino acids. Germline-derived CDR1 and CDR2 are SGHDN and FVKESK. Here the CDR3 DNA reads TGTGCCAGCAGTCGGGGGGTCCGGGGATACTCACCCTACGAGCAGTACTTC. It codes for CASSRGVRGYSPYEQYF.